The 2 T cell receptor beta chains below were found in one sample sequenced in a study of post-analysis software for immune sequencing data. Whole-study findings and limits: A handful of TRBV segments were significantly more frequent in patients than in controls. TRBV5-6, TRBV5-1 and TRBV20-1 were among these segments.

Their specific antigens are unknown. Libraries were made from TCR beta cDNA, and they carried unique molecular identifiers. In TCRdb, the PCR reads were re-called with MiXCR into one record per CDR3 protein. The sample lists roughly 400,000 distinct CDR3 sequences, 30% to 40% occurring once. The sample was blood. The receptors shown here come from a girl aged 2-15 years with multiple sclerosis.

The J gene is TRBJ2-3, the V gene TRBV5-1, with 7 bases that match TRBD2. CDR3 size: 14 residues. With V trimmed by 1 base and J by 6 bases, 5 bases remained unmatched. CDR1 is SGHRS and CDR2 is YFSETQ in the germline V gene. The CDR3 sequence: CASSLSRGGDTQYF. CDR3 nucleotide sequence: TGCGCCAGCAGCTTGTCCCGGGGAGGGGATACGCAGTATTTT. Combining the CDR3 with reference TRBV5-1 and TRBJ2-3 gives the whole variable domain KAGVTQTPRYLIKTRGQQVTLSCSPISGHRSVSWYQQTPGQGLQFLFEYFSETQRNKGNFPGRFSGRQFSNSRSEMNVSTLELGDSALYLCASSLSRGGDTQYFGPGTRLTVL.

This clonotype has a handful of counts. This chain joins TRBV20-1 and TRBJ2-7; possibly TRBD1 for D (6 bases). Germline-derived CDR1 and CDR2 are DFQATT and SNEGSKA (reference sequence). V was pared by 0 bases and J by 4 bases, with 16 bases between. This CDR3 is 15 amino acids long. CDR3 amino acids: CSAREPGTSLYEQYF. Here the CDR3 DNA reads TGCAGTGCTAGAGAGCCCGGGACATCGTTATACGAGCAGTACTTC.